Listed below are T cell receptor beta chains from one sample, sequenced in a study of T cell changes during pregnancy in multiple sclerosis. TCRdb's copy holds only in-frame clones and misses some; the assay was immunoSEQ multiplex PCR. This table holds under 60,000 clones, around 94% found once. Sequences were derived from CD4+ T cells from peripheral blood mononuclear cells, sampled in the third trimester of pregnancy. These TCRs come from a female donor with multiple sclerosis, enrolled in a pregnancy study. Both conserved end residues are part of each CDR3. D genes are given only for firm matches. A row's size may be missing; if present it is once, few, many or a size class.

CDR3aa: CASTGQAGNTEAFF
CDR3nt: TGTGCCAGCACCGGACAGGCGGGGAACACTGAAGCTTTCTTT
abundance: -
v_gene: TRBV5-6
d_gene: TRBD1
j_gene: TRBJ1-1

CDR3aa: CASSLLRDRLRQYF
CDR3nt: TGTGCCAGCAGCTTACTCCGGGACAGGTTAAGGCAGTATTTT
abundance: once
v_gene: TRBV5-6
d_gene: TRBD1
j_gene: TRBJ2-3

CDR3aa: CASSSGQGATETQYF
CDR3nt: TGCGCCAGCAGTTCAGGACAGGGGGCAACGGAGACCCAGTACTTC
abundance: -
v_gene: TRBV10-1
d_gene: TRBD1
j_gene: TRBJ2-5

CDR3aa: CASSLGRGAYNEQFF
CDR3nt: TGTGCCAGCAGCTTGGGGCGGGGTGCGTACAATGAGCAGTTCTTC
abundance: -
v_gene: TRBV5-4
d_gene: -
j_gene: TRBJ2-1

CDR3aa: CASGTSVYEQYF
CDR3nt: TGTGCCAGCGGGACTAGCGTTTACGAGCAGTACTTC
abundance: -
v_gene: TRBV7-6
d_gene: TRBD2
j_gene: TRBJ2-7

CDR3aa: CASSDEQGRGYTF
CDR3nt: TGTGCCAGCAGTGACGAGCAGGGAAGGGGCTACACCTTC
abundance: -
v_gene: TRBV11-2
d_gene: -
j_gene: TRBJ1-2

CDR3aa: CASRSDNEKLFF
CDR3nt: TGTGCCAGCAGGAGCGACAATGAAAAACTGTTTTTT
abundance: -
v_gene: TRBV2
d_gene: -
j_gene: TRBJ1-4

CDR3aa: CASSVATGGPLTEAFF
CDR3nt: TGTGCCAGCAGCGTAGCTACGGGAGGGCCCCTCACTGAAGCTTTCTTT
abundance: few
v_gene: TRBV9
d_gene: -
j_gene: TRBJ1-1

CDR3aa: CASSSTGLADYNEQFF
CDR3nt: TGCGCCAGCAGCTCTACCGGACTAGCGGACTACAATGAGCAGTTCTTC
abundance: -
v_gene: TRBV5-1
d_gene: TRBD2
j_gene: TRBJ2-1

CDR3aa: CASRTADSYNQPQHF
CDR3nt: TGTGCCAGCAGGACCGCTGACAGCTACAATCAGCCCCAGCATTTT
abundance: -
v_gene: TRBV28
d_gene: -
j_gene: TRBJ1-5

CDR3aa: CATSREFGQDRAFF
CDR3nt: TGTGCCACCAGCAGAGAGTTTGGTCAGGACAGAGCTTTCTTT
abundance: -
v_gene: TRBV15
d_gene: -
j_gene: TRBJ1-1

CDR3aa: CSVDRGGLEGTQYF
CDR3nt: TGCAGCGTTGATAGAGGGGGCCTCGAAGGGACCCAGTACTTC
abundance: -
v_gene: TRBV29-1
d_gene: TRBD1
j_gene: TRBJ2-5

CDR3aa: CAWSVRRHSLSSGANVLTF
CDR3nt: TGTGCCTGGAGTGTACGCAGACACTCATTGAGCTCTGGGGCCAACGTCCTGACTTTC
abundance: -
v_gene: TRBV30
d_gene: -
j_gene: TRBJ2-6

CDR3aa: CASSVSSGSNQPQHF
CDR3nt: TGTGCCAGCAGTGTGAGCTCAGGGTCCAATCAGCCCCAGCATTTT
abundance: -
v_gene: TRBV6-1
d_gene: -
j_gene: TRBJ1-5

CDR3aa: CASSARLAPYNEQFF
CDR3nt: TGTGCCAGCAGCGCCCGACTAGCGCCTTACAATGAGCAGTTCTTC
abundance: -
v_gene: TRBV9
d_gene: TRBD2
j_gene: TRBJ2-1

CDR3aa: CAWSFEQGWTGELFF
CDR3nt: TGTGCCTGGAGTTTTGAGCAGGGGTGGACCGGGGAGCTGTTTTTT
abundance: -
v_gene: TRBV30
d_gene: -
j_gene: TRBJ2-2

CDR3aa: CASSALTGADTQYF
CDR3nt: TGTGCCAGCAGCGCACTAACAGGGGCAGATACGCAGTATTTT
abundance: -
v_gene: TRBV9
d_gene: TRBD1
j_gene: TRBJ2-3

CDR3aa: CASSDWRLAGGNEQFF
CDR3nt: TGTGCCAGCAGTGACTGGAGACTAGCGGGGGGCAATGAGCAGTTCTTC
abundance: once
v_gene: TRBV27
d_gene: TRBD2
j_gene: TRBJ2-1

CDR3aa: CASSRNYGSNTEAFF
CDR3nt: TGTGCCAGCAGCCGTAACTATGGGTCGAACACTGAAGCTTTCTTT
abundance: -
v_gene: TRBV9
d_gene: -
j_gene: TRBJ1-1

CDR3aa: CASSPPGLAGGTDTQYF
CDR3nt: TGCGCCAGCAGCCCCCCAGGGCTAGCGGGAGGCACAGATACGCAGTATTTT
abundance: -
v_gene: TRBV5-1
d_gene: TRBD2
j_gene: TRBJ2-3

CDR3aa: CASSPGHSGGTEAFF
CDR3nt: TGCGCCAGCAGCCCAGGACACTCGGGAGGCACTGAAGCTTTCTTT
abundance: -
v_gene: TRBV4-1
d_gene: -
j_gene: TRBJ1-1

CDR3aa: CASSAGLQREQYF
CDR3nt: TGTGCCAGCAGCGCGGGACTACAACGCGAGCAGTACTTC
abundance: -
v_gene: TRBV11-3
d_gene: TRBD2
j_gene: TRBJ2-7

CDR3aa: CASSLVGMEGDEQFF
CDR3nt: TGCGCCAGCAGCTTGGTGGGGATGGAGGGCGATGAGCAGTTCTTC
abundance: -
v_gene: TRBV5-1
d_gene: -
j_gene: TRBJ2-1

CDR3aa: CASSLTGDALLGGYTF
CDR3nt: TGTGCCAGCAGCTTGACAGGGGACGCTTTATTGGGTGGCTACACCTTC
abundance: once
v_gene: TRBV7-9
d_gene: TRBD1
j_gene: TRBJ1-2

CDR3aa: CATRTAYNSPLHF
CDR3nt: TGTGCCACCAGGACAGCGTATAATTCACCCCTCCACTTT
abundance: -
v_gene: TRBV6-5
d_gene: -
j_gene: TRBJ1-6

CDR3aa: CASSVSPQHSYEQYF
CDR3nt: TGTGCCAGCAGCGTATCCCCCCAACACTCCTACGAGCAGTACTTC
abundance: -
v_gene: TRBV9
d_gene: -
j_gene: TRBJ2-7

CDR3aa: CASSPRGQGMNTEAFF
CDR3nt: TGTGCCAGCAGTCCTCGAGGACAGGGGATGAACACTGAAGCTTTCTTT
abundance: -
v_gene: TRBV27
d_gene: TRBD1
j_gene: TRBJ1-1

CDR3aa: CATGQEYNEQFF
CDR3nt: TGTGCCACCGGACAGGAATACAATGAGCAGTTCTTC
abundance: -
v_gene: TRBV6-1
d_gene: TRBD1
j_gene: TRBJ2-1

CDR3aa: CASSLAGWGVEQYF
CDR3nt: TGTGCCAGCAGCTTAGCAGGCTGGGGGGTCGAGCAGTACTTC
abundance: -
v_gene: TRBV7-9
d_gene: -
j_gene: TRBJ2-7

CDR3aa: CASSRNVQVSTDTQYF
CDR3nt: TGTGCCAGCAGCCGAAACGTACAGGTAAGCACAGATACGCAGTATTTT
abundance: -
v_gene: TRBV21-1
d_gene: -
j_gene: TRBJ2-3

CDR3aa: CASSVTGQGTGTGELFF
CDR3nt: TGTGCCAGCAGCGTTACTGGACAGGGGACAGGCACCGGGGAGCTGTTTTTT
abundance: -
v_gene: TRBV7-9
d_gene: TRBD1
j_gene: TRBJ2-2

CDR3aa: CASSTLGQGNTEAFF
CDR3nt: TGTGCCAGCAGCACTCTGGGACAGGGTAACACTGAAGCTTTCTTT
abundance: -
v_gene: TRBV14
d_gene: TRBD1
j_gene: TRBJ1-1

CDR3aa: CASSVEERGTGEKLFF
CDR3nt: TGTGCCAGCAGCGTAGAGGAACGTGGGACAGGCGAAAAACTGTTTTTT
abundance: -
v_gene: TRBV9
d_gene: TRBD1
j_gene: TRBJ1-4

CDR3aa: CASSQGSGTDTQYF
CDR3nt: TGCGCCAGCAGCCAGGGGTCAGGCACAGATACGCAGTATTTT
abundance: -
v_gene: TRBV5-1
d_gene: -
j_gene: TRBJ2-3

CDR3aa: CASSSLGQGPRGYTF
CDR3nt: TGTGCCAGCAGTTCCCTGGGACAGGGTCCACGTGGCTACACCTTC
abundance: -
v_gene: TRBV27
d_gene: TRBD1
j_gene: TRBJ1-2

CDR3aa: CASIPSEGQGAYEQYF
CDR3nt: TGCGCCAGCATTCCCTCGGAGGGACAGGGCGCCTACGAGCAGTACTTC
abundance: -
v_gene: TRBV5-1
d_gene: TRBD1
j_gene: TRBJ2-7

CDR3aa: CASSTPGGYEQYF
CDR3nt: TGTGCCAGTAGTACGCCCGGAGGATACGAGCAGTACTTC
abundance: -
v_gene: TRBV19
d_gene: -
j_gene: TRBJ2-7

CDR3aa: CAISESGGRSGELFF
CDR3nt: TGTGCCATCAGTGAGTCCGGGGGAAGGTCCGGGGAGCTGTTTTTT
abundance: -
v_gene: TRBV10-3
d_gene: -
j_gene: TRBJ2-2

CDR3aa: CASSVGPGEGAFF
CDR3nt: TGTGCCAGCAGCGTGGGCCCCGGGGAAGGAGCTTTCTTT
abundance: -
v_gene: TRBV9
d_gene: -
j_gene: TRBJ1-1

CDR3aa: CASSLKVQGANGYTF
CDR3nt: TGTGCCAGCAGCTTAAAGGTACAGGGAGCTAATGGCTACACCTTC
abundance: -
v_gene: TRBV7-3
d_gene: -
j_gene: TRBJ1-2

CDR3aa: CASSIAAGDSPLHF
CDR3nt: TGTGCCAGTAGTATCGCGGCAGGGGATTCACCCCTCCACTTT
abundance: once
v_gene: TRBV19
d_gene: -
j_gene: TRBJ1-6

CDR3aa: CASSISAGGPDTQYF
CDR3nt: TGTGCCAGTAGTATTTCAGCGGGAGGGCCAGATACGCAGTATTTT
abundance: -
v_gene: TRBV19
d_gene: TRBD2
j_gene: TRBJ2-3

CDR3aa: CASSLAFGQGSGNTIYF
CDR3nt: TGTGCCAGCAGCTTAGCTTTCGGACAGGGATCTGGAAACACCATATATTTT
abundance: -
v_gene: TRBV7-8
d_gene: TRBD1
j_gene: TRBJ1-3

CDR3aa: CASSRRQGRQETQYF
CDR3nt: TGTGCCAGCAGCCGGAGACAGGGGCGTCAAGAGACCCAGTACTTC
abundance: -
v_gene: TRBV27
d_gene: TRBD1
j_gene: TRBJ2-5

CDR3aa: CASSLTGANPQHF
CDR3nt: TGTGCCAGTAGTTTAACAGGAGCTAATCCCCAGCATTTT
abundance: -
v_gene: TRBV19
d_gene: -
j_gene: TRBJ1-5

CDR3aa: CASSLRGGVDYGYTF
CDR3nt: TGTGCCAGCAGCTTGAGGGGAGGGGTCGACTATGGCTACACCTTC
abundance: -
v_gene: TRBV7-2
d_gene: -
j_gene: TRBJ1-2

CDR3aa: CASSDRNLYEQYF
CDR3nt: TGTGCCAGCAGCGACAGGAACCTTTACGAGCAGTACTTC
abundance: -
v_gene: TRBV5-4
d_gene: -
j_gene: TRBJ2-7

CDR3aa: CASSPRQGSDTEAFF
CDR3nt: TGCGCCAGCAGCCCACGACAGGGGTCCGACACTGAAGCTTTCTTT
abundance: -
v_gene: TRBV5-1
d_gene: TRBD1
j_gene: TRBJ1-1